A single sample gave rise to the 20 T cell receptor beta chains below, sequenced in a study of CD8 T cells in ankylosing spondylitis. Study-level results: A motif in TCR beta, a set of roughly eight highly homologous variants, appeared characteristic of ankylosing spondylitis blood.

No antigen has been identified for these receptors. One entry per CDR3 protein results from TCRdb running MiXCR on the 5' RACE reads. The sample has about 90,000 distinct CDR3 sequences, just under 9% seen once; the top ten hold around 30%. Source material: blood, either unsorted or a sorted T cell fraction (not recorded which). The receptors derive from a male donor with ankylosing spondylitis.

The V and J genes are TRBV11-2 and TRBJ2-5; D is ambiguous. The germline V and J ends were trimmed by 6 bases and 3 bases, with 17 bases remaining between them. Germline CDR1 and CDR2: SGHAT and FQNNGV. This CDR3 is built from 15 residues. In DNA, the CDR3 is TGTGCCAGCAGGTCAACCTACCGGGCTAAAGAGACCCAGTACTTC. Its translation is CASRSTYRAKETQYF.

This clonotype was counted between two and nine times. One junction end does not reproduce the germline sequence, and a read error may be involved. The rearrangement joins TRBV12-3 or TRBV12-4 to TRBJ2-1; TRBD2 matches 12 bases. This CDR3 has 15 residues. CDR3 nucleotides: TGTGCCAGCAGTCTAGCGGGAGGGTTCTACAATGAGCAGTTCTTC. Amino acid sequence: CASSLAGGFYNEQFF.

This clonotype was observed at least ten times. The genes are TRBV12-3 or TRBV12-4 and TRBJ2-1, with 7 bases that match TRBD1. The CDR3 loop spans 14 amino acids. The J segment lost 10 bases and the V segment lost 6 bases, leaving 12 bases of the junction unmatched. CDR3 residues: CASSPGQATVEQFF. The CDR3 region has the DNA TGTGCCAGCAGCCCCGGACAGGCGACGGTCGAGCAGTTCTTC.

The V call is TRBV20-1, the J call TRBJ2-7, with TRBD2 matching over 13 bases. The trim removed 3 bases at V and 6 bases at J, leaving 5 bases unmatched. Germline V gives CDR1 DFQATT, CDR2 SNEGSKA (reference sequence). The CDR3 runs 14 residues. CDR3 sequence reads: CSASEGLAGLEQYV. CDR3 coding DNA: TGCAGTGCTAGCGAGGGACTAGCGGGACTCGAGCAGTACGTC.

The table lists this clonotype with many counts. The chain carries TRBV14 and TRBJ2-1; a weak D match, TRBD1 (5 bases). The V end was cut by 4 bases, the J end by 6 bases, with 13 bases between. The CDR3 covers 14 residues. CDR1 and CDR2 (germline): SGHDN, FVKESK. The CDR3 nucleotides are TGTGCCAGCAGCCGGCAGGGTACGGGCAATGAGCAGTTCTTC. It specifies CASSRQGTGNEQFF. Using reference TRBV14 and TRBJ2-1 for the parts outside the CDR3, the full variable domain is EAGVTQFPSHSVIEKGQTVTLRCDPISGHDNLYWYRRVMGKEIKFLLHFVKESKQDESGMPNNRFLAERTGGTYSTLKVQPAELEDSGVYFCASSRQGTGNEQFFGPGTRLTVL.

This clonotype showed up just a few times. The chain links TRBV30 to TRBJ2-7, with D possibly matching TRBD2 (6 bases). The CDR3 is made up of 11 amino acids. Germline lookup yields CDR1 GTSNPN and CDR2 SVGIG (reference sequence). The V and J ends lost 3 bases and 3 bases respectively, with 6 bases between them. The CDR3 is CAWREGYEQYV. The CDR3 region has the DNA TGTGCCTGGAGGGAGGGCTACGAGCAGTACGTC.

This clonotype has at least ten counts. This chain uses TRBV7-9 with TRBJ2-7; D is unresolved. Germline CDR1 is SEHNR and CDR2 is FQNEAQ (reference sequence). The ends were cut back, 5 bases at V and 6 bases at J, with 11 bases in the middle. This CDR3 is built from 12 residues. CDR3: CASSHGLGEQYV. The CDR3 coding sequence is TGTGCCAGCAGCCATGGTCTCGGCGAGCAGTACGTC.

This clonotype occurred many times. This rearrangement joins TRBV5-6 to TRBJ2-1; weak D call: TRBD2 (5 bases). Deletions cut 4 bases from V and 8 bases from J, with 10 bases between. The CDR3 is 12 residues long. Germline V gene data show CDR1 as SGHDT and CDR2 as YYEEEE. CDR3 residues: CASSPGSDEQFF. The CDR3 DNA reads TGTGCCAGCAGCCCGGGGAGCGATGAGCAGTTCTTC.

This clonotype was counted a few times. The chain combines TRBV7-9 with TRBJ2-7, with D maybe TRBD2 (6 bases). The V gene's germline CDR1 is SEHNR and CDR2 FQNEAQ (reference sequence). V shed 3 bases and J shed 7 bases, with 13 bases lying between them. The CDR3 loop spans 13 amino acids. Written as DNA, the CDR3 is TGTGCCAGCAGCTTCGGGGACTCGTGGGAGCAGTACGTC. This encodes CASSFGDSWEQYV.

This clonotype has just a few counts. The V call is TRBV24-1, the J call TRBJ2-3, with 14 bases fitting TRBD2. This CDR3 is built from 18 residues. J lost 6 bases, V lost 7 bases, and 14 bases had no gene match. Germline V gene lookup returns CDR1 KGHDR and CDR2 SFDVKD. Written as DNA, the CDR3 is TGTGCCACCAGCATTACCGGGACTAGCGGGAGTTTAACTGATACGCAGTATTTT. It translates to CATSITGTSGSLTDTQYF.

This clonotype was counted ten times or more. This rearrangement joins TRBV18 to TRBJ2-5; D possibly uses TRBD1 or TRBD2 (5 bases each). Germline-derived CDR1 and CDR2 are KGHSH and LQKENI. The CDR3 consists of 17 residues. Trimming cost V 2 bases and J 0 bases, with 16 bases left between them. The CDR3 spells CASSPTGRDLYQETQYF. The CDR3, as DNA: TGTGCCAGCTCACCAACAGGAAGGGACCTGTACCAAGAGACCCAGTACTTC.

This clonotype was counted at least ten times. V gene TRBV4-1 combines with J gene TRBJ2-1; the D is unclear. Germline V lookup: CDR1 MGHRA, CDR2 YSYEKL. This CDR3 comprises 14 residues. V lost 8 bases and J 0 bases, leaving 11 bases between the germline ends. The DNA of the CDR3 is TGCGCCAGCGGGCCGGAGAGCTCCTACAATGAGCAGTTCTTC. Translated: CASGPESSYNEQFF.

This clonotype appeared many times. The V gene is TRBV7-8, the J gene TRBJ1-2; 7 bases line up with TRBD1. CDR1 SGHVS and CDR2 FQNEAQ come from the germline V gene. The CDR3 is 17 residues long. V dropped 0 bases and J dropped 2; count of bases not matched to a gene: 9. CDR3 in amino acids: CASSLAPGGTDNYGYTF. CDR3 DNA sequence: TGTGCCAGCAGCTTAGCACCTGGGGGGACAGACAACTATGGCTACACCTTC.

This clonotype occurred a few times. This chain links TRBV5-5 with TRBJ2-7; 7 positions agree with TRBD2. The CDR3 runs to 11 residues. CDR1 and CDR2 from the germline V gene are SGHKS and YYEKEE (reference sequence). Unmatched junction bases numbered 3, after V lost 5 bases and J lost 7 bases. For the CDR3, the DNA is TGTGCCAGCAGTGGGGGGGGTGAGCAGTACTTC. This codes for CASSGGGEQYF.

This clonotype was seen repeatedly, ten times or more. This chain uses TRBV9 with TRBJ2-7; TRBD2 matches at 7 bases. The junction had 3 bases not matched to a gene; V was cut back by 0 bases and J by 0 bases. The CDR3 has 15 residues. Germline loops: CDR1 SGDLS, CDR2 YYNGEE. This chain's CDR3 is CASSVAASGSYEQYF. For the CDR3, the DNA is TGTGCCAGCAGCGTAGCGGCTAGCGGCTCCTACGAGCAGTACTTC.

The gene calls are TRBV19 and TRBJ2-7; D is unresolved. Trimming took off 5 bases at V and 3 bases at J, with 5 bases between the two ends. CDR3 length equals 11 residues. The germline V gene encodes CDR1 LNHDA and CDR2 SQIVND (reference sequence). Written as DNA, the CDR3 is TGTGCCAGTAGTCTCCTCTACGAGCAGTACTTC. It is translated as CASSLLYEQYF.

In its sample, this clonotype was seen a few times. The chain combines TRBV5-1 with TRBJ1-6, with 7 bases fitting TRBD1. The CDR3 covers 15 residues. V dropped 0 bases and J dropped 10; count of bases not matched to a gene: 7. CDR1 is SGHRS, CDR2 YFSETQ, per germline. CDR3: CASSLGAGGGSPLHF. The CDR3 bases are TGCGCCAGCAGCTTGGGGGCAGGGGGAGGATCACCCCTCCACTTT.

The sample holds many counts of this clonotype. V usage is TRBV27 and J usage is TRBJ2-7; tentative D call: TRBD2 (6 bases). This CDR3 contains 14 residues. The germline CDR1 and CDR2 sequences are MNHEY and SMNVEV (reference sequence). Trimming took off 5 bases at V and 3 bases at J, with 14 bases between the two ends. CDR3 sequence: CASSLRGSFYEQYF. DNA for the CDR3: TGTGCCAGCAGTCTCCGGGGGTCCTTCTACGAGCAGTACTTC.

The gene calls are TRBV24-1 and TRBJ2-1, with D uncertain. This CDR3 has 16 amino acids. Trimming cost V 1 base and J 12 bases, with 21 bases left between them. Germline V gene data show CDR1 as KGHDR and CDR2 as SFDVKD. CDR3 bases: TGTGCCACCAGTGATTTACGTGGAAGCTCCACATCGCTGCAGTTCTTC. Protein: CATSDLRGSSTSLQFF.

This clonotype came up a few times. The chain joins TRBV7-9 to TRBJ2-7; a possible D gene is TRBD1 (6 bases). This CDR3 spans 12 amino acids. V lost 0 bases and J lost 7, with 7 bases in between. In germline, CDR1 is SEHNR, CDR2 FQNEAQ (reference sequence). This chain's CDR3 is CASSLAGAEQYV. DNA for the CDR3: TGTGCCAGCAGCTTAGCGGGGGCTGAGCAGTACGTC.